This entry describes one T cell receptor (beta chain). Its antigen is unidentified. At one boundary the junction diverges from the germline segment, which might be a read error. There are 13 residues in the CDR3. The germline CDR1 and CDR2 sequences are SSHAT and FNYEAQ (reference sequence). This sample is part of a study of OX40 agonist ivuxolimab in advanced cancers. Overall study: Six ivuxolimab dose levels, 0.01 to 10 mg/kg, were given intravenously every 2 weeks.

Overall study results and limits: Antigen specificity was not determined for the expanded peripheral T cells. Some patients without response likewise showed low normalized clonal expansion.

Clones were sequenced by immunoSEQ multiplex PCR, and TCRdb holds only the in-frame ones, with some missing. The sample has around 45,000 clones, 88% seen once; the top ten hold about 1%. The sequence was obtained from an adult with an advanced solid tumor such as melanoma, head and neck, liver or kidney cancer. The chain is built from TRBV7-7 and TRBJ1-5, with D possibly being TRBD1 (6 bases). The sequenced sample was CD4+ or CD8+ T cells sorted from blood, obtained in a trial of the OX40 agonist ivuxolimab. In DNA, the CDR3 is TGTGCTAGCAGCTTAGACAGGAGTCAGCCCCAGCATTTT. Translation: CASSLDRSQPQHF. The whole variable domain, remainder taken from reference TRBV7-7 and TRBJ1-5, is GAGVSQSPRYKVTKRGQDVTLRCDPISSHATLYWYQQALGQGPEFLTYFNYEAQPDKSGLPSDRFSAERPEGSISTLTIQRTEQRDSAMYRCASSLDRSQPQHFGDGTRLSIL.